The clone carrying this T cell receptor (beta chain) has a handful of counts. Unique molecular identifiers featured in how the TCRbeta library was prepared. A single record per CDR3 protein comes from TCRdb applying MiXCR to the PCR reads. The data contain 200,000 to 300,000 distinct CDR3 sequences, roughly 25% of them singletons. The germline gives CDR1 SGHAT, CDR2 FQNNGV. The CDR3 consists of 11 residues. V gave up 3 bases and J gave up 4 bases, with 4 bases separating them. The record originates from a study of T-cell reconstitution after alpha-beta-depleted transplantation in children. Sequencing was performed on PBMCs, mostly from graft donor cells, taken 360 days after TCRalphabeta/CD19-depleted stem cell transplant. This sequence joins TRBV11-2 and TRBJ2-7; the D is unclear. The TCR originated in a female patient aged 2-15 years who had a stem cell transplant for congenital amegakaryocytic thrombocytopenia, so the T cells may come from the graft donor. In nucleotides, the CDR3 is TGTGCCAGCAGCTTCGTTTACGAGCAGTACTTC. This translates into CASSFVYEQYF.